This T cell receptor beta chain appears in the sequencing data of a study of post-analysis software for immune sequencing data. TCR beta libraries were prepared from cDNA with unique molecular identifiers. T cells numbering about 0.85 to 11 million yielded cDNA molecules that totaled roughly 500,000. From the PCR reads, TCRdb called clonotypes with MiXCR, one entry per CDR3 protein. The sample yields over 700,000 distinct CDR3 sequences, 25% to 30% seen once. The source material was blood. This TCR was recovered from a girl aged 5-17 years with multiple sclerosis.

The CDR3 DNA follows: TGTGCCAGCAGTGCCCGAAGGACTAGTGGGGCCGACAATGAGCAGTTCTTC. This encodes CASSARRTSGADNEQFF. The gene calls are TRBV2 and TRBJ2-1; 7 nucleotides line up with TRBD2. Germline CDR1 reads SNHLY; CDR2 reads FYNNEI. CDR3 length equals 17 residues. Trimming took 4 bases from V and 5 from J; bases not matched to a gene: 14.